Detailed here is one TCR beta chain. In making diagnoses, clinical symptoms, serum thyroxine and TRAb, thyroid ultrasound and orbital computed tomography were all used. The data belong to a study of T cells in Graves' hyperthyroidism and ophthalmopathy. The CDR3 length is 14 residues. Looked up from germline, CDR1 is SEHNR and CDR2 is FQNEAQ (reference sequence). What was amplified from RNA transcripts were TCR beta CDR3 regions. With the HTBI primer set, the TCR CDR3 went through a first round of RT-PCR. Using its own MiXCR run on the multiplex PCR reads, TCRdb lists one record per CDR3 protein. The data show hundreds of thousands of distinct CDR3 sequences, 35% seen once.

The sample taken for sequencing was blood. J is TRBJ2-7 and V is TRBV7-9, with 9 bases identical to TRBD2. The better agreement between TRBJ2-1 and the DNA end casts doubt on the J call. The source of this sequence is a woman aged 40 to 55 with Graves' hyperthyroidism. The CDR3: CASSQIAGANEQFF. CDR3 nucleotide sequence: TGTGCCAGCAGCCAAATAGCGGGAGCAAATGAGCAGTTCTTC.